At least ten counts were recorded for the clone carrying this T cell receptor (beta chain). The sample is drawn from a study of early T cells in non-severe SARS-CoV-2 infection. After removal of 6 bases from V and 8 bases from J, the junction contained 10 bases not matched to a gene. The CDR3 sequence is 15 residues long. Germline loops: CDR1 PRHDT, CDR2 FYEKMQ (reference sequence). The TCR library protocol was used to attach unique molecular identifiers. These identifiers were attached to individual cDNA molecules. TCRdb fed the 5' RACE reads into MiXCR, producing one record per CDR3 protein. The data show 55,000 to 75,000 distinct CDR3 sequences, 10% seen once.

The sequence derives from an adult who was a healthcare worker with PCR-confirmed SARS-CoV-2 infection or an uninfected control (not recorded which). The sequencing here drew on whole blood, taken at baseline. This chain uses TRBV13 with TRBJ2-1; 10 nucleotides align to TRBD2. The CDR3 DNA sequence: TGTGCCAGCAGTAGCGGGAGGCCCCTCGTAGATGAGCAGTTCTTC. Protein product: CASSSGRPLVDEQFF.